These 8 T cell receptor beta chains share one sample of origin, sequenced in a study of vaccination effects on CD4 cells after COVID-19. For these receptors, no antigen is known. The protocol was immunoSEQ multiplex PCR, while the TCRdb copy is restricted to in-frame clones and leaves out a portion. The sample lists about 71,000 clones, over 75% occurring once. Following culture for about ten days, CD4+ T cells were isolated. Two-dose BNT162b2 or mRNA-1273 vaccination was given to participants. The sample consisted of CD4+ T cells from PBMCs cultured without peptide, taken after COVID-19 vaccination. All receptors derive from a human donor who received a COVID-19 vaccine.

Only a few counts were recorded for this clone. V is TRBV9 and J is TRBJ2-2; the match to TRBD2 covers 8 bases. J gave up 6 bases and V 2 bases, and 3 bases lay outside the gene matches. From germline, CDR1 is SGDLS and CDR2 YYNGEE. The CDR3 contains 14 residues. In DNA form, the CDR3 reads TGTGCCAGCAGCGTTGGACTAGCACCCGGGGAGCTGTTTTTT. Encoded protein: CASSVGLAPGELFF.

The chain couples TRBV6-1 to TRBJ1-3; D call uncertain. Trimming cost V 4 bases and J 3 bases, with 16 bases left between them. Germline V gene lookup returns CDR1 MNHNS and CDR2 SASEGT. The CDR3 length is 16 residues. The CDR3 DNA sequence: TGTGCCAGCAGTGTAGGGTGGGCAACGTTTGGAAACACCATATATTTT. This codes for CASSVGWATFGNTIYF.

This chain links TRBV6-5 with TRBJ1-6, with TRBD1 as a possible D gene (5 bases). There are 14 residues in the CDR3. The V end lost 8 bases, the J end lost 9 bases, and 17 bases lay between the germline ends. The germline CDR1 and CDR2 sequences are MNHEY and SVGAGI. The CDR3 nucleotides read TGTGCCAGCGGGAATCCGGGACGGAGTTCACCCCTCCACTTT. It is translated as CASGNPGRSSPLHF.

V is TRBV18 and J is TRBJ2-5, with 10 bases that match TRBD1. CDR1 and CDR2 from the germline V gene are KGHSH and LQKENI. The ends lost 3 bases at V and 1 base at J; junction bases unmatched: 2. The CDR3 covers 15 residues. In DNA, the CDR3 is TGTGCCAGCTCACCGACAGGGGGCGGCCAAGAGACCCAGTACTTC. Translating it yields CASSPTGGGQETQYF.

This clone has just one count. The chain couples TRBV5-1 to TRBJ2-1; 16 bases line up with TRBD2. Germline V gene lookup returns CDR1 SGHRS and CDR2 YFSETQ. The CDR3 is 17 amino acids. With 4 bases clipped from V and 5 bases from J, the junction kept 6 bases outside the gene matches. CDR3: CASSHGTSGGANNEQFF. The CDR3 bases are TGCGCCAGCAGCCACGGGACTAGCGGGGGGGCAAACAATGAGCAGTTCTTC.

The V call is TRBV19, the J call TRBJ2-2, with 9 bases lining up with TRBD2. The CDR3 contains 20 residues. The ends lost 1 base at V and 4 bases at J; junction bases unmatched: 16. Germline V CDR1 and CDR2: LNHDA, SQIVND (reference sequence). Here the CDR3 DNA reads TGTGCCAGTAGTATAGCGCGCGCGGGGGGGACGTTTTTTAGCACCGGGGAGCTGTTTTTT. Translated: CASSIARAGGTFFSTGELFF. The variable domain in full, with the rest retrieved from reference TRBV19 and TRBJ2-2, is DGGITQSPKYLFRKEGQNVTLSCEQNLNHDAMYWYRQDPGQGLRLIYYSQIVNDFQKGDIAEGYSVSREKKESFPLTVTSAQKNPTAFYLCASSIARAGGTFFSTGELFFGEGSRLTVL.

This rearrangement joins TRBV28 to TRBJ1-5; the D gene is possibly TRBD1 (6 bases). Germline V gene lookup returns CDR1 MDHEN and CDR2 SYDVKM. V was cut by 6 bases and J by 3 bases, with 18 bases left in between. CDR3 length equals 16 residues. The CDR3 bases are TGTGCCAGCAGATTTCGTACAGGGTCTATCAATCAGCCCCAGCATTTT. Its translation: CASRFRTGSINQPQHF.

The genes are TRBV2 and TRBJ1-2; 7 bases agree with TRBD1. The CDR3 covers 14 residues. Germline loops: CDR1 SNHLY, CDR2 FYNNEI. V gave up 4 bases and J gave up 4 bases; unmatched junction bases: 6. The CDR3 reads CASSAQGQSYGYTF. CDR3 DNA sequence: TGTGCCAGCAGTGCCCAGGGACAGTCCTATGGCTACACCTTC.